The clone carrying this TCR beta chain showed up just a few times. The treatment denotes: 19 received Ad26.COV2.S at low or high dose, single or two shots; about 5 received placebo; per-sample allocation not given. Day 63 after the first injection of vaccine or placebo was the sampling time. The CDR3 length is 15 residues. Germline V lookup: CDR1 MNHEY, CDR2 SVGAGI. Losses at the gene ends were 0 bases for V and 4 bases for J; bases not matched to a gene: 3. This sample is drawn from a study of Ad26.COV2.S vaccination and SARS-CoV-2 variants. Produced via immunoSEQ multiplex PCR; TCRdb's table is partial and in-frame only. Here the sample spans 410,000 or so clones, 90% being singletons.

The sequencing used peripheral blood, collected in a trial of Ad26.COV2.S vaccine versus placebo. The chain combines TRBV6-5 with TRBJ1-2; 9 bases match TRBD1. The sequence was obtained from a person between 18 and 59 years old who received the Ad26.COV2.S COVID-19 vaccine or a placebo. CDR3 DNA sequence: TGTGCCAGCAGTTACTCGCCGGACAGGGGCTATGGCTACACCTTC. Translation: CASSYSPDRGYGYTF.